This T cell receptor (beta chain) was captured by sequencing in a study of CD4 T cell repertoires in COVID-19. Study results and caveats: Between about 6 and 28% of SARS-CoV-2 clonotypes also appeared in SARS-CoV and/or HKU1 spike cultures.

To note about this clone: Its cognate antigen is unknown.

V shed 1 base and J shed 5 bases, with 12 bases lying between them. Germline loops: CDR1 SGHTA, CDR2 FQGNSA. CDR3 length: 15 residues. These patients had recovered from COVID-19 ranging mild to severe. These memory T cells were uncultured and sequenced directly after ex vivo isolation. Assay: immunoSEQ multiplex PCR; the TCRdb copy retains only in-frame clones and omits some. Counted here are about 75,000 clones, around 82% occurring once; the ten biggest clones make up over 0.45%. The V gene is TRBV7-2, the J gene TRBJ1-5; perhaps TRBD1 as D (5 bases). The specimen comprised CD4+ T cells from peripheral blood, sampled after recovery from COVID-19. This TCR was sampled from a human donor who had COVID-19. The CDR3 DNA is TGTGCCAGCAGCTTAGTCCAGGGAGGCGATCAGCCCCAGCATTTT. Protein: CASSLVQGGDQPQHF.